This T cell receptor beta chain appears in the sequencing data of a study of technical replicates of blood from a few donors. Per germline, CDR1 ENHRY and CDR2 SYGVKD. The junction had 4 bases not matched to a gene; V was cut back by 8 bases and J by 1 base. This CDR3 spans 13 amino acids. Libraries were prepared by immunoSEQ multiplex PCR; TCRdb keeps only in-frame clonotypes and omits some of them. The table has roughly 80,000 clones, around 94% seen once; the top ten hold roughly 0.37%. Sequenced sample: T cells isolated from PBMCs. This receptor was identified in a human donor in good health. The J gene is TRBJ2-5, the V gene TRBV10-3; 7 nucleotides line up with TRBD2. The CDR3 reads CAIRTSAQETQYF. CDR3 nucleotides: TGTGCCATCCGAACTAGCGCCCAAGAGACCCAGTACTTC.